One sample yielded the 28 T cell receptor beta chains listed below, sequenced in a study of cytomegalovirus exposure and HLA in healthy donors. Primers for the PCR totalled 60 Vbeta and 13 Jbeta. Profiling relied on immunoSEQ multiplex PCR, and the TCRdb table lists in-frame clones only, not all of them. This table holds about 130,000 clones. Sequencing used PBMCs. Receptor source: a young man in good health and CMV-seronegative.

The chain links TRBV4-1 to TRBJ2-7, with D tentatively TRBD2 (6 bases). Germline CDR1 reads MGHRA; CDR2 reads YSYEKL. V was trimmed by 4 bases and J by 0 bases, leaving 10 bases between them. The CDR3 loop spans 14 amino acids. The CDR3: CASSLRESSYEQYF. As DNA, the CDR3 is TGCGCCAGCAGCCTCCGGGAGAGCTCCTACGAGCAGTACTTC.

The rearrangement joins TRBV6-6 to TRBJ2-3; TRBD2 aligns across 9 bases. CDR3 size: 16 residues. Germline V gene sequence: CDR1 MNHNY, CDR2 SVGAGI (reference sequence). V dropped 2 bases and J dropped 0; count of bases not matched to a gene: 3. CDR3 in amino acids: CASSYGLATSTDTQYF. The CDR3, as DNA: TGTGCCAGCAGTTACGGACTAGCGACCAGCACAGATACGCAGTATTTT.

Written as DNA, the CDR3 is TGTGCCATCAGTGACCCCGGCAGGGAACATGGCTACACCTTC. This encodes CAISDPGREHGYTF. This rearrangement joins TRBV10-3 to TRBJ1-2, with D tentatively TRBD1 (5 bases). This CDR3 spans 14 amino acids. The germline CDR1 and CDR2 sequences are ENHRY and SYGVKD. V gave up 3 bases and J gave up 6 bases, with 14 bases separating them.

The genes are TRBV11-3 and TRBJ2-1; no clear D gene. The CDR3 consists of 13 residues. Germline CDR1 is SGHNT and CDR2 is YENEEA. The V and J ends lost 3 bases and 6 bases respectively, with 9 bases between them. This CDR3 reads CASSLSSGNEQFF. CDR3 coding DNA: TGTGCCAGCAGCTTGTCTTCGGGCAATGAGCAGTTCTTC.

The chain employs TRBV27 and TRBJ2-6; D might be TRBD1 (5 bases). Trimming cost V 0 bases and J 4 bases, with 10 bases left between them. The CDR3 spans 16 residues. Per the germline V gene, CDR1 is MNHEY and CDR2 is SMNVEV (reference sequence). CDR3 nucleotide sequence: TGTGCCAGCAGTTTATCGATGGGGCGCGGGGCCAACGTCCTGACTTTC. Translating gives CASSLSMGRGANVLTF.

A word on this clone: The junction shows a germline mismatch at one end, possibly a read error. V is TRBV7-7 and J is TRBJ2-3; D is possibly TRBD2 (5 bases). The CDR3 runs to 16 residues. CDR1 SSHAT and CDR2 FNYEAQ come from the germline V gene (reference sequence). The chain's CDR3 is CASSLPIATSTDTQYF. The CDR3 coding sequence is TGTGCTAGCAGCTTGCCGATAGCGACTAGCACAGATACGCAGTATTTT.

J is TRBJ2-2 and V is TRBV4-3, with D maybe TRBD1 (5 bases). Germline CDR1 LGHNA, CDR2 YSLEER. The CDR3 spans 13 residues. V was shortened by 4 bases and J by 4 bases, with 7 bases between the two germline ends. As DNA, the CDR3 is TGCGCCAGCAGCCCAGGGTTCACCGGGGAGCTGTTTTTT. Encoded protein: CASSPGFTGELFF.

The V gene is TRBV4-2, the J gene TRBJ1-4; D is perhaps TRBD1 (6 bases). V lost 4 bases and J 3 bases, leaving 18 bases between the germline ends. The CDR3 consists of 17 residues. Germline CDR1 reads LGHNA; CDR2 reads YNFKEQ. Here the CDR3 reads CASSPSPQGRANEKLFF. The CDR3 DNA is TGTGCCAGCAGCCCCTCTCCCCAGGGGAGGGCTAATGAAAAACTGTTTTTT.

The chain carries TRBV27 and TRBJ2-7, with 7 bases identical to TRBD1. Germline V gene data show CDR1 as MNHEY and CDR2 as SMNVEV (reference sequence). Unmatched junction bases numbered 9, after V lost 5 bases and J lost 2 bases. The CDR3 runs to 15 residues. The CDR3 sequence: CASSTTPGQTYEQYF. CDR3 DNA sequence: TGTGCCAGCAGTACCACACCGGGACAGACCTACGAGCAGTACTTC.

The chain combines TRBV6-1 with TRBJ1-2; TRBD1 agrees at 7 bases. CDR1 is MNHNS, CDR2 SASEGT, per germline. The CDR3 covers 14 residues. Unmatched junction bases numbered 8, after V lost 4 bases and J lost 6 bases. The CDR3 sequence is CASSGIQGLDGYTF. CDR3 nucleotides: TGTGCCAGCAGTGGGATACAGGGGTTGGATGGCTACACCTTC.

The chain carries TRBV5-4 and TRBJ1-2; D might be TRBD1 (5 bases). Germline CDR1 SGHNT, CDR2 YYREEE (reference sequence). The CDR3 has 14 amino acids. V was pared by 0 bases and J by 2 bases, with 8 bases between. CDR3 residues: CASSLARQNYGYTF. CDR3 bases: TGTGCCAGCAGCTTGGCCAGACAGAACTATGGCTACACCTTC.

The V and J genes are TRBV11-2 and TRBJ2-4, with D perhaps TRBD1 (5 bases). This CDR3 contains 16 residues. Germline-derived CDR1 and CDR2 are SGHAT and FQNNGV. Trimming stripped 2 bases from V and 9 bases from J, with 20 bases between. The CDR3 nucleotides read TGTGCCAGCAGCTTACCTCAGGGAATCCCCATGGGCATTCAGTACTTC. This encodes CASSLPQGIPMGIQYF.

The chain employs TRBV11-2 and TRBJ2-1; TRBD2 might be the D (5 bases). The germline gives CDR1 SGHAT, CDR2 FQNNGV. The CDR3 spans 14 residues. V gave up 8 bases and J gave up 6 bases, with 17 bases separating them. CDR3 region: CASAPRGGSNEQFF. The CDR3 nucleotides are TGTGCCAGCGCCCCCAGAGGAGGTAGCAATGAGCAGTTCTTC.

The gene calls are TRBV28 and TRBJ1-5; the match to TRBD1 covers 7 bases. With V trimmed by 2 bases and J by 4 bases, 5 bases remained unmatched. CDR3 length: 15 amino acids. Germline lookup yields CDR1 MDHEN and CDR2 SYDVKM. The CDR3 protein is CASSLVGTANQPQHF. DNA for the CDR3: TGTGCCAGCAGTTTAGTCGGGACAGCAAATCAGCCCCAGCATTTT. Full variable domain (remainder filled in from reference TRBV28 and TRBJ1-5): DVKVTQSSRYLVKRTGEKVFLECVQDMDHENMFWYRQDPGLGLRLIYFSYDVKMKEKGDIPEGYSVSREKKERFSLILESASTNQTSMYLCASSLVGTANQPQHFGDGTRLSIL.

Concerning this clone: Within the sample, other DNA sequences also encode this same CDR3. The chain uses TRBV19 and TRBJ1-5, with a weak D call TRBD1 (6 bases). Germline V gene data show CDR1 as LNHDA and CDR2 as SQIVND (reference sequence). The V and J ends lost 3 bases and 0 bases respectively, with 9 bases between them. This CDR3 contains 15 residues. CDR3 sequence (DNA): TGTGCCAGTAGTATTAGGGGGAGTAGCAATCAGCCCCAGCATTTT. Translation: CASSIRGSSNQPQHF.

The J gene is TRBJ2-7, the V gene TRBV6-5, with 8 nucleotides matching TRBD2. J lost 2 bases, V lost 2 bases, and 8 bases had no gene match. Germline V lookup: CDR1 MNHEY, CDR2 SVGAGI. There are 16 residues in the CDR3. The CDR3 loop is CASSYAASGGTYEQYF. The CDR3 nucleotides read TGTGCCAGCAGTTACGCGGCGAGCGGGGGAACCTACGAGCAGTACTTC.

The V and J genes are TRBV9 and TRBJ2-1; 12 nucleotides agree with TRBD2. CDR1 SGDLS and CDR2 YYNGEE come from the germline V gene. The J segment lost 8 bases and the V segment lost 1 base, leaving 4 bases of the junction unmatched. The CDR3 length is 15 residues. The CDR3 DNA reads as TGTGCCAGCAGCGTAACTAGCGGGAGGTTCGATGAGCAGTTCTTC. This codes for CASSVTSGRFDEQFF.

The chain employs TRBV7-9 and TRBJ1-5, with TRBD1 matching over 10 bases. Trimming cost V 4 bases and J 5 bases; bases outside gene matches: 8. Germline V gene lookup returns CDR1 SEHNR and CDR2 FQNEAQ (reference sequence). The CDR3 is made up of 16 amino acids. The CDR3, as DNA: TGTGCCAGCAGCTATAAGGGAGGACAGGGGGATCAGCCCCAGCATTTT. Translated: CASSYKGGQGDQPQHF.

This sequence joins TRBV27 and TRBJ1-1, with 7 nucleotides matching TRBD1. V lost 3 bases to trimming and J lost 7 bases; unmatched junction nucleotides: 17. Germline V gives CDR1 MNHEY, CDR2 SMNVEV (reference sequence). This CDR3 has 17 amino acids. Written as DNA, the CDR3 is TGTGCCAGCAGTTTGAAGAGGGGACAGAGGGGCAGAGGTGAAGCTTTCTTT. It translates to CASSLKRGQRGRGEAFF.

The V and J genes are TRBV27 and TRBJ2-7, with 10 bases aligning to TRBD2. The V segment lost 4 bases and the J segment 3 bases; nucleotides outside the gene matches: 9. CDR3 length: 16 residues. Germline V CDR1 and CDR2: MNHEY, SMNVEV (reference sequence). Here the CDR3 reads CASSSVVSGRLYEQYF. The CDR3 region has the DNA TGTGCCAGCAGTTCTGTTGTTAGCGGGAGGCTCTACGAGCAGTACTTC.

The rearrangement uses TRBV29-1 and TRBJ2-7; the match to TRBD2 covers 8 bases. V shed 4 bases and J 5 bases; nucleotides not matched to a gene: 7. The CDR3 has 13 amino acids. The germline CDR1 and CDR2 sequences are SQVTM and ANQGSEA. In nucleotides, the CDR3 is TGCAGCGTTGGAGAGACTAGCGCCCACGAGCAGTACTTC. Protein product: CSVGETSAHEQYF.

The rearrangement links TRBV7-2 to TRBJ2-5; D is uncertain. Germline CDR1 reads SGHTA; CDR2 reads FQGNSA. The CDR3 sequence is 11 residues long. The ends were cut back, 5 bases at V and 7 bases at J, with 8 bases in the middle. The CDR3 sequence is CASSLYGTQYF. For the CDR3, the DNA is TGTGCCAGCAGCCTATATGGGACCCAGTACTTC.

The chain is built from TRBV19 and TRBJ1-2; 9 bases are a match to TRBD1. The V gene's germline CDR1 is LNHDA and CDR2 SQIVND (reference sequence). The CDR3 consists of 14 residues. The V segment lost 8 bases and the J segment 1 base; nucleotides outside the gene matches: 5. The CDR3 DNA reads TGTGCCAGTGGAACAGGGGGCAGTAACTATGGCTACACCTTC. Amino acids: CASGTGGSNYGYTF. Full variable domain (remainder filled in from reference TRBV19 and TRBJ1-2): DGGITQSPKYLFRKEGQNVTLSCEQNLNHDAMYWYRQDPGQGLRLIYYSQIVNDFQKGDIAEGYSVSREKKESFPLTVTSAQKNPTAFYLCASGTGGSNYGYTFGSGTRLTVV.

Notes on this clone: A junction end diverges from the germline sequence, so it may reflect a read error. The rearrangement uses TRBV4-1 and TRBJ2-6, with D possibly TRBD2 on 6 matching bases. The CDR3 loop spans 19 amino acids. Looked up from germline, CDR1 is MGHRA and CDR2 is YSYEKL. The CDR3 protein is CASSQEAQEEGSGANVPTF. As DNA, the CDR3 is TGCGCCAGCAGCCAAGAAGCGCAAGAGGAGGGCTCTGGGGCCAACGTCCCGACTTTC.

The V gene is TRBV5-6, the J gene TRBJ2-1; tentative D call: TRBD1 (5 bases). V shed 5 bases and J shed 6 bases, with 15 bases lying between them. Germline lookup yields CDR1 SGHDT and CDR2 YYEEEE. CDR3 size: 14 residues. The CDR3 here is CASSLAGSLNEQFF. CDR3 nucleotide sequence: TGTGCCAGCAGTCTTGCAGGGTCCCTCAATGAGCAGTTCTTC.

The J gene is TRBJ2-2, the V gene TRBV29-1; possible D gene TRBD1, 6 bases. The ends were cut back, 4 bases at V and 5 bases at J, with 11 bases in the middle. Germline CDR1 reads SQVTM; CDR2 reads ANQGSEA. The CDR3 is 13 amino acids. CDR3 sequence (DNA): TGCAGCGTTGGACAGGTTGATACCGGGGAGCTGTTTTTT. This codes for CSVGQVDTGELFF.

Comments on this clone: One junction end does not reproduce the germline sequence, and a read error may be involved. The chain is built from TRBV7-9 and TRBJ2-5, with TRBD2 as a possible D gene (5 bases). The CDR3 has 16 residues. Germline-derived CDR1 and CDR2 are SEHNR and FQNEAQ (reference sequence). The chain's CDR3 is CASSPNLGNDQETQYF. The CDR3 nucleotides are TGTGCCAGCAGCCCGAATCTCGGGAACGACCAGGAGACCCAGTACTTC.

The chain carries TRBV7-9 and TRBJ2-5; D is ambiguous. V was shortened by 8 bases and J by 3 bases, with 10 bases between the two germline ends. The CDR3 covers 12 residues. CDR1 SEHNR and CDR2 FQNEAQ come from the germline V gene (reference sequence). CDR3: CASLSAEETQYF. The CDR3 DNA sequence: TGTGCCAGCCTGTCGGCGGAAGAGACCCAGTACTTC. The full variable domain, rest sourced from reference TRBV7-9 and TRBJ2-5, is DTGVSQNPRHKITKRGQNVTFRCDPISEHNRLYWYRQTLGQGPEFLTYFQNEAQLEKSRLLSDRFSAERPKGSFSTLEIQRTEQGDSAMYLCASLSAEETQYFGPGTRLLVL.